This T cell receptor (beta chain) originates from a study of a mutant IDH1 vaccine in newly diagnosed glioma. Overall study context: The earlier regimen, radiotherapy, temozolomide, or both, was most often both.

Findings and limits, study-wide: Among patients, about 94% showed immune responses induced by the vaccine. Changes to the top peripheral T cell clonotypes appeared unrelated to pseudoprogression.

Regarding time point: week 47, end of study. Doses consisted of 300 ug of mutant IDH1 20-mer peptide each, paired with topical imiquimod. In this sample, this clone turned up a few times. The antigen remains undetermined. Germline V gene lookup returns CDR1 SNHLY and CDR2 FYNNEI. This CDR3 spans 14 amino acids. V was pared by 3 bases and J by 4 bases, with 9 bases between. Method: immunoSEQ multiplex PCR; TCRdb's copy keeps in-frame clones and lacks some. The sample records under 60,000 clones, approximately 80% being singletons. The chain uses TRBV2 and TRBJ1-4; no reliable D call. The source material was PBMCs, sampled from a glioma patient whose treatment included an IDH1 peptide vaccine. The sequence was collected from a woman aged 40 to 55 with glioma. Some clones in this sample may be carry-over from other donors' samples. The CDR3 loop reads CASSDTYFNEKLFF. In nucleotides, the CDR3 is TGTGCCAGCAGTGATACCTATTTTAATGAAAAACTGTTTTTT.